The 21 T cell receptor beta chains below come from one sample, sequenced in a study of T-cell reconstitution after alpha-beta-depleted transplantation in children. It was with unique molecular identifiers that the TCRbeta library was prepared. TCRdb analysed the PCR reads with MiXCR anew, one entry per CDR3 protein. The repertoire holds 350,000 to 400,000 distinct CDR3 sequences, with roughly 20% as singletons. Sample: PBMCs from the stem cell graft donor, taken from the stem cell graft. Receptors originate from a human donor who donated a stem cell graft to a child with acute myeloid leukemia.

There are many counts of this clonotype. The V gene is TRBV4-1, the J gene TRBJ2-1; 7 nucleotides line up with TRBD1. This CDR3 region has 12 residues. Per the germline V gene, CDR1 is MGHRA and CDR2 is YSYEKL. V gave up 8 bases and J gave up 12 bases; unmatched junction bases: 10. CDR3 residues: CASRTGASLQFF. The CDR3 DNA reads TGCGCCAGCCGGACAGGAGCTAGCTTGCAGTTCTTC.

There are many counts of this clonotype. J is TRBJ2-1 and V is TRBV20-1; TRBD2 aligns across 12 bases. CDR3 length equals 14 residues. In germline, CDR1 is DFQATT, CDR2 SNEGSKA (reference sequence). J was trimmed by 7 bases and V by 3 bases; bases with no gene match: 4. CDR3 bases: TGCAGTGCTAGGACTAGCGGGAGTATGAATGAGCAGTTCTTC. It yields the protein CSARTSGSMNEQFF.

The sample holds many counts of this clonotype. The rearrangement links TRBV25-1 to TRBJ2-1, with 10 bases fitting TRBD2. Germline values: CDR1 MGHDK, CDR2 SYGVNS. The CDR3 spans 15 residues. The V segment lost 4 bases and the J segment 6 bases; nucleotides outside the gene matches: 6. The CDR3 region has the DNA TGTGCCAGCAGTGGTCCTAGCGGGAGCTTCAATGAGCAGTTCTTC. Its protein is CASSGPSGSFNEQFF. Full variable domain (rest looked up from reference TRBV25-1 and TRBJ2-1): EADIYQTPRYLVIGTGKKITLECSQTMGHDKMYWYQQDPGMELHLIHYSYGVNSTEKGDLSSESTVSRIRTEHFPLTLESARPSHTSQYLCASSGPSGSFNEQFFGPGTRLTVL.

In this sample, this clonotype turned up a few times. V and J are TRBV7-2 and TRBJ2-5; 12 bases align to TRBD2. Germline V gene lookup returns CDR1 SGHTA and CDR2 FQGNSA. The CDR3 contains 15 residues. The V and J ends lost 0 bases and 4 bases, in that order; junction bases with no gene match: 0. CDR3 coding DNA: TGTGCCAGCAGCTTAGCGGGACTAGCGGGAGAGACCCAGTACTTC. As protein: CASSLAGLAGETQYF.

The chain links TRBV5-1 to TRBJ2-5; D is unresolved. Germline CDR1 reads SGHRS; CDR2 reads YFSETQ. V was trimmed by 1 base and J by 5 bases, leaving 9 bases between them. The CDR3 sequence is 13 residues long. The CDR3 coding sequence is TGCGCCAGCAGCTTGACGGCCAGGGAGACCCAGTACTTC. It is translated as CASSLTARETQYF.

This clonotype was seen many times. The V call is TRBV20-1, the J call TRBJ2-1; no clear D. The germline V gene has CDR1 DFQATT and CDR2 SNEGSKA (reference sequence). V lost 6 bases to trimming and J lost 6 bases, with 18 bases between them. The CDR3 length is 14 residues. CDR3 sequence: CSATGLDWGNEQFF. CDR3 in DNA: TGCAGTGCCACCGGGCTAGACTGGGGCAATGAGCAGTTCTTC.

There are a few counts of this clonotype. V and J are TRBV7-9 and TRBJ2-3, with D unclear. Deletions cut 7 bases from V and 1 base from J, with 6 bases between. The CDR3 extends over 12 amino acids. The V gene's germline CDR1 is SEHNR and CDR2 FQNEAQ (reference sequence). The CDR3 spells CASTHRTDTQYF. The CDR3 coding sequence is TGTGCCAGCACCCACCGCACAGATACGCAGTATTTT.

In this sample, this clonotype turned up many times. The chain carries TRBV20-1 and TRBJ2-1; 11 nucleotides line up with TRBD2. Germline CDR1 DFQATT, CDR2 SNEGSKA (reference sequence). The CDR3 runs to 13 residues. V shed 4 bases, J shed 8 bases, and the junction held 4 bases outside the gene matches. The CDR3 DNA is TGCAGTGCTATCCTGACTAGCGGGGATGAGCAGTTCTTC. Protein: CSAILTSGDEQFF.

The chain carries TRBV6-1 and TRBJ1-6, with 9 bases lining up with TRBD1. Germline V gives CDR1 MNHNS, CDR2 SASEGT. CDR3 length equals 14 residues. Losses at the gene ends were 10 bases for V and 7 bases for J; bases not matched to a gene: 8. CDR3 sequence (DNA): TGTGCCACCAGGGGACAGGGACCCAATTCACCCCTCCACTTT. Its protein product is CATRGQGPNSPLHF.

This clonotype was found a few times. V is TRBV25-1 and J is TRBJ2-7; a possible D gene is TRBD1 (6 bases). Germline V gene data show CDR1 as MGHDK and CDR2 as SYGVNS. The V gene lost 10 bases and the J gene lost 3 bases, with 13 bases spanning the gap. The CDR3 sequence is 12 residues long. CDR3 bases: TGTGCCACTTCAGGACAGAGCTACGAGCAGTACTTC. Its protein product is CATSGQSYEQYF.

This clonotype turned up a few times. The V gene is TRBV12-3 or TRBV12-4, the J gene TRBJ2-1, with D possibly TRBD2 on 6 matching bases. The CDR3 runs 14 residues. The V gene lost 1 base and the J gene lost 7 bases, with 11 bases spanning the gap. This CDR3 is CASSLGRALNEQFF. CDR3 in DNA: TGTGCCAGCAGTTTAGGGAGGGCCTTAAATGAGCAGTTCTTC.

Only a few counts were recorded for this clonotype. The CDR3 DNA follows: TGCAGTGGCGTCCTCTCTTACACTGAAGCTTTCTTT. Amino acids: CSGVLSYTEAFF. This chain joins TRBV20-1 and TRBJ1-1; D is ambiguous. There are 12 residues in the CDR3. Germline V CDR1 and CDR2: DFQATT, SNEGSKA (reference sequence). The V end was cut by 7 bases, the J end by 3 bases, with 12 bases between.

This clonotype was counted ten times or more. The chain couples TRBV20-1 to TRBJ1-4; D is uncertain. Germline CDR1 DFQATT, CDR2 SNEGSKA (reference sequence). CDR3 length: 15 amino acids. The V end was cut by 3 bases, the J end by 3 bases, with 14 bases between. The CDR3 nucleotides read TGCAGTGCTAGGGCCTCGGGCGGGTCTAATGAAAAACTGTTTTTT. This codes for CSARASGGSNEKLFF.

This rearrangement joins TRBV3-1 to TRBJ2-5, with D hard to call. Trimming pared 1 base from V and 2 bases from J, leaving 5 bases between. The CDR3 contains 13 residues. Germline V CDR1 and CDR2: LGHDT, YNNKEL (reference sequence). CDR3 DNA sequence: TGTGCCAGCAGCCAAGTTGTTCAAGAGACCCAGTACTTC. It is translated as CASSQVVQETQYF.

This chain joins TRBV29-1 and TRBJ2-5, with 8 nucleotides matching TRBD2. This CDR3 region has 15 residues. Trimming cost V 6 bases and J 2 bases; bases outside gene matches: 11. Germline assignment: CDR1 SQVTM and CDR2 ANQGSEA. In DNA form, the CDR3 reads TGCAGCGTGTCACTAGCGGCCGGGGGACAAGAGACCCAGTACTTC. It specifies CSVSLAAGGQETQYF.

The rearrangement joins TRBV10-3 to TRBJ2-1; 7 bases are a match to TRBD2. Germline V CDR1 and CDR2: ENHRY, SYGVKD. The V gene end was trimmed by 7 bases and the J gene end by 0 bases; junction bases not matched to a gene: 3. The length of the CDR3 is 14 residues. The CDR3 spells CAIMGGSSYNEQFF. The DNA of the CDR3 is TGTGCCATCATGGGGGGGAGCTCCTACAATGAGCAGTTCTTC.

This clonotype has at least ten counts. The gene calls are TRBV20-1 and TRBJ2-1, with a weak D call TRBD2 (6 bases). Between the trimmed V and J ends, which lost 1 base and 5 bases, there was a span of 9 bases. The CDR3 is 13 amino acids. Germline V lookup: CDR1 DFQATT, CDR2 SNEGSKA (reference sequence). The CDR3 protein is CSARGASDNEQFF. In nucleotides, the CDR3 is TGCAGTGCTAGAGGGGCTAGCGACAATGAGCAGTTCTTC.

This clonotype was counted a few times. This chain links TRBV29-1 with TRBJ2-7; possibly TRBD1 for D (5 bases). The CDR3 extends over 11 amino acids. The germline gives CDR1 SQVTM, CDR2 ANQGSEA. V lost 7 bases and J lost 4, with 11 bases in between. The CDR3 protein is CSAQDSYEQYF. Here the CDR3 DNA reads TGCAGCGCCCAAGACAGTTACGAGCAGTACTTC.

This clonotype came up many times. The chain employs TRBV28 and TRBJ2-7; D might be TRBD2 (6 bases). V was pared by 4 bases and J by 7 bases, with 14 bases between. Germline V gene lookup returns CDR1 MDHEN and CDR2 SYDVKM. The CDR3 sequence is 13 residues long. CDR3 sequence reads: CASSSRVAGEQYF. CDR3 DNA sequence: TGTGCCAGCAGTTCCCGCGTCGCGGGAGAGCAGTACTTC.

V is TRBV21-1 and J is TRBJ2-1; the listed D gene, TRBD1, was not tested against the DNA. TRBV21-1 has pseudogene status. The CDR3 length is 10 residues. The CDR3 nucleotides read TGTGCCAGCTGGGGGGTCGAGCAGTTCTTC. Its translation: CASWGVEQFF.

This clonotype has ten or more counts. The chain joins TRBV2 to TRBJ2-2, with TRBD1 identical over 8 bases. The CDR3 has 16 residues. Germline values: CDR1 SNHLY, CDR2 FYNNEI. J gave up 5 bases and V 2 bases, and 7 bases lay outside the gene matches. The CDR3 nucleotides are TGTGCCAGCAGTGAAAGGACAGGGAGGTTGACCGGGGAGCTGTTTTTT. It translates to CASSERTGRLTGELFF. The full variable domain, its missing parts supplied by reference TRBV2 and TRBJ2-2, is EPEVTQTPSHQVTQMGQEVILRCVPISNHLYFYWYRQILGQKVEFLVSFYNNEISEKSEIFDDQFSVERPDGSNFTLKIRSTKLEDSAMYFCASSERTGRLTGELFFGEGSRLTVL.